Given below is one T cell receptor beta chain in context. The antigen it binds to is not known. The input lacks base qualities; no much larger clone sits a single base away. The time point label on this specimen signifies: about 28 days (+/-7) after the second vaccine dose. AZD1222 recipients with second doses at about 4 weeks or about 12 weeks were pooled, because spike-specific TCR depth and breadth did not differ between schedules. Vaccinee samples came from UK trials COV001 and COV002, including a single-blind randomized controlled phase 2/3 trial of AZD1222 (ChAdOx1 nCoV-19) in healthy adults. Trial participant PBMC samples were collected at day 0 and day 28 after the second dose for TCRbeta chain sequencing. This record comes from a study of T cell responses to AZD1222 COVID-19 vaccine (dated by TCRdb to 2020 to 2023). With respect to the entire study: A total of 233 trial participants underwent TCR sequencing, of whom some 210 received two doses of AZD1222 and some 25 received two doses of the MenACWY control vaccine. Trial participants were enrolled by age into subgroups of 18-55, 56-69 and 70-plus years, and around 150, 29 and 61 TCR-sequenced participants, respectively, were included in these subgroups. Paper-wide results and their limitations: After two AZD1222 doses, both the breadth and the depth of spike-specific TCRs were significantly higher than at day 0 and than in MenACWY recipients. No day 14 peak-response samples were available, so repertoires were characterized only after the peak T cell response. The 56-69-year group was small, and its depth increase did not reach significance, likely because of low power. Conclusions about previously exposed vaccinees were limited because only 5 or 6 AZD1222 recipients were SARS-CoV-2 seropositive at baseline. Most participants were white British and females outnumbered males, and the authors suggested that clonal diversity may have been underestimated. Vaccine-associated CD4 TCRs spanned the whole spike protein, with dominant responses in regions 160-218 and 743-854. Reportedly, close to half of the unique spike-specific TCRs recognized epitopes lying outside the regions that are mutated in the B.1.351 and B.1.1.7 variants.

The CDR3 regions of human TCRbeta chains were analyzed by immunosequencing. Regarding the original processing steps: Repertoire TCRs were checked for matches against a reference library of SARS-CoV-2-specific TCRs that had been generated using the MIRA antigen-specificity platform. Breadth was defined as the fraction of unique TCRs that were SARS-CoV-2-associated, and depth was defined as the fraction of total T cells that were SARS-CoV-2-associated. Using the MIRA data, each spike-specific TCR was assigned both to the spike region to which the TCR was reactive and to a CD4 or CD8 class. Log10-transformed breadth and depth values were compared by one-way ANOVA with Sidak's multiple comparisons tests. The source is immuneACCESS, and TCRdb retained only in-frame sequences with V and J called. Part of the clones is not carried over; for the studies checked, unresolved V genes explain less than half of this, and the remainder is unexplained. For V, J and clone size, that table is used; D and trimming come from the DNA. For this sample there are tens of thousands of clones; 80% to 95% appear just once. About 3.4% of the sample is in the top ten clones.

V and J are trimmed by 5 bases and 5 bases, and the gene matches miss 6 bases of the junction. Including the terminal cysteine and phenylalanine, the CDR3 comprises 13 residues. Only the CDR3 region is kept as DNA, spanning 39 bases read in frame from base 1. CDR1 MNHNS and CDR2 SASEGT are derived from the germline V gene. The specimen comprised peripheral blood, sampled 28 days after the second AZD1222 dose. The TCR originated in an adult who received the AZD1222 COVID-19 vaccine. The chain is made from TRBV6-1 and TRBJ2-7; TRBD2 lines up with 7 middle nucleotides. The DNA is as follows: TGTGCCAGCAGTTATGGGGCGGGGGACGAGCAGTACTTC. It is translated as CASSYGAGDEQYF.